A selection of T cell receptor beta chains follows, all from one sample in a study of shared clonotypes between healthy human individuals. Here immunoSEQ multiplex PCR was the method, and the copy in TCRdb shows in-frame clones only, minus some. The sample comprises about 2.1 million clones, approximately 92% of which are singletons, and around 1.8% rests with the top ten. The sample comprised naive CD8+ T cells from PBMCs. All receptors derive from a man aged 18 to 35 in good health. Some clones in this sample may be carry-over from other donors' samples. CDR3s include the opening cysteine and the closing phenylalanine or tryptophan. The D gene is left open where the match is weak. Rows give clone size only sometimes, using once, few, many, or a class for an expanded clone.

j_call: TRBJ2-1
clone_size: -
v_call: TRBV10-3
d_call: TRBD2
cdr3_length: 16
cdr3_nt: TGTGCCATCAGTGGACTGGGACTAGCGTCCTACAATGAGCAGTTCTTC
cdr3_aa: CAISGLGLASYNEQFF

j_call: TRBJ1-2
clone_size: -
v_call: TRBV29-1
d_call: -
cdr3_length: 12
cdr3_nt: TGCAGCGTTGAATCCCCGACTGGAGGCTACACCTTC
cdr3_aa: CSVESPTGGYTF

j_call: TRBJ2-1
clone_size: -
v_call: TRBV11-2
d_call: -
cdr3_length: 13
cdr3_nt: TGTGCCAGCAGTCCCATCCCTTCCCTAGAGCAGTTCTTC
cdr3_aa: CASSPIPSLEQFF

j_call: TRBJ2-4
clone_size: -
v_call: TRBV19
d_call: -
cdr3_length: 15
cdr3_nt: TGTGCCAGTAGTACCTCTGCGGGCTGGGGAAACATTCAGTACTTC
cdr3_aa: CASSTSAGWGNIQYF

j_call: TRBJ2-1
clone_size: -
v_call: TRBV4-2
d_call: -
cdr3_length: 17
cdr3_nt: TGTGCCAGCAGCCAAGACCCCCGTTTGGGGGATGGGAATGAGCAGTTCTTC
cdr3_aa: CASSQDPRLGDGNEQFF

j_call: TRBJ2-7
clone_size: -
v_call: TRBV7-2
d_call: -
cdr3_length: 12
cdr3_nt: TGTGCCAGCAGCTTGAGCTCCTACGAGCAGTACTTC
cdr3_aa: CASSLSSYEQYF

j_call: TRBJ2-7
clone_size: -
v_call: TRBV5-4
d_call: TRBD1
cdr3_length: 15
cdr3_nt: TGTGCCAGCAGCTTGTTGGGACAGGGGTACCACGAGCAGTACTTC
cdr3_aa: CASSLLGQGYHEQYF

j_call: TRBJ1-3
clone_size: -
v_call: TRBV12-5
d_call: TRBD1
cdr3_length: 14
cdr3_nt: TGTGCTAGTTCCGGGACAGGGGTCGGAAACACCATATATTTT
cdr3_aa: CASSGTGVGNTIYF

j_call: TRBJ2-2
clone_size: -
v_call: TRBV6-5
d_call: -
cdr3_length: 12
cdr3_nt: TGTGCCAGCACAACAGGGTCCGGGGAGCTGTTTTTT
cdr3_aa: CASTTGSGELFF

j_call: TRBJ2-6
clone_size: once
v_call: TRBV6-6
d_call: -
cdr3_length: 15
cdr3_nt: TGTGCCAGCAGCCCGACAGCTTCCGGGGCCAACGTCCTGACTTTC
cdr3_aa: CASSPTASGANVLTF

j_call: TRBJ1-2
clone_size: -
v_call: TRBV15
d_call: -
cdr3_length: 14
cdr3_nt: TGTGCCACCAGCAGTGCCCGCGGGGCGTATGGCTACACCTTC
cdr3_aa: CATSSARGAYGYTF

j_call: TRBJ1-1
clone_size: -
v_call: TRBV25-1
d_call: -
cdr3_length: 11
cdr3_nt: TGTGCCAGCAGTCCTGGCACTGAAGCTTTCTTT
cdr3_aa: CASSPGTEAFF

j_call: TRBJ1-1
clone_size: -
v_call: TRBV9
d_call: -
cdr3_length: 17
cdr3_nt: TGTGCCAGCAGCGTCGGCCGGGGGGGCGTGCGAAACACTGAAGCTTTCTTT
cdr3_aa: CASSVGRGGVRNTEAFF

j_call: TRBJ2-2
clone_size: -
v_call: TRBV9
d_call: -
cdr3_length: 13
cdr3_nt: TGTGCCAGCAGCGCCGGGGGCTCCGGGGAGCTGTTTTTT
cdr3_aa: CASSAGGSGELFF

j_call: TRBJ2-3
clone_size: -
v_call: TRBV27
d_call: TRBD1
cdr3_length: 11
cdr3_nt: TGTGCCAGCAGTCCGGGACAGGGCAAGTATTTT
cdr3_aa: CASSPGQGKYF

j_call: TRBJ2-5
clone_size: -
v_call: TRBV9
d_call: -
cdr3_length: 14
cdr3_nt: TGTGCCAGCAGCGTAGGGACGGGCCAAGAGACCCAGTACTTC
cdr3_aa: CASSVGTGQETQYF

j_call: TRBJ2-3
clone_size: -
v_call: TRBV14
d_call: TRBD2
cdr3_length: 18
cdr3_nt: TGTGCCAGCAGCCACGGGCCTCTTAGCGGGAGACTTACTTATACGCAGTATTTT
cdr3_aa: CASSHGPLSGRLTYTQYF

j_call: TRBJ1-1
clone_size: -
v_call: TRBV19
d_call: -
cdr3_length: 14
cdr3_nt: TGTGCCAGTAGTATCGGTGGTTTAAACACTGAAGCTTTCTTT
cdr3_aa: CASSIGGLNTEAFF

j_call: TRBJ2-5
clone_size: -
v_call: TRBV5-1
d_call: -
cdr3_length: 15
cdr3_nt: TGCGCCAGCAGCTCGCGGGGCAGGGCGGGAGAGACCCAGTACTTC
cdr3_aa: CASSSRGRAGETQYF